This TCR beta chain emerged from a study of OX40 agonist ivuxolimab in advanced cancers. Study-level background: Males comprised roughly four fifths of the group, whose mean age was roughly 64 years (range about 23 to 80). Partial responses were achieved by three patients, one with hepatocellular carcinoma and two with cutaneous melanoma. Study outcomes and limitations: Compared with CD4+, CD8+ T cells on average had more expanded clones.

Germline lookup yields CDR1 LGHNA and CDR2 YSLEER. The CDR3 has 14 amino acids. With 3 bases clipped from V and 5 bases from J, the junction kept 3 bases outside the gene matches. Data came from immunoSEQ multiplex PCR; TCRdb stores just in-frame clones and leaves some out. The repertoire holds over 60,000 clones, with 70% to 90% as singletons. Notes on this clone: Its antigen remains unidentified.

Source: CD4+ or CD8+ T cells sorted from blood, taken in a trial of the OX40 agonist ivuxolimab. The source of this sequence is an adult with an advanced solid tumor such as melanoma, head and neck, liver or kidney cancer. The V gene is TRBV4-3, the J gene TRBJ2-5; 10 bases are a match to TRBD2. The CDR3 bases are TGCGCCAGCAGCCAGAGCGGGAGGGGCGAGACCCAGTACTTC. Protein: CASSQSGRGETQYF.